This T cell receptor beta chain was recovered during a study of long-term antiretroviral therapy in people with HIV. Trimming removed 5 bases from V and 2 bases from J; junction bases left unmatched: 7. Per the germline V gene, CDR1 is MNHEY and CDR2 is SVGAGI. There are 15 residues in the CDR3. The assay, immunoSEQ v3.0, was run at survey level. Clones were read by immunoSEQ multiplex PCR, and TCRdb kept only the in-frame ones, dropping some. The profile covers 20,000 to 25,000 clones, with 85% to 95% appearing a single time and 2% to 2.5% taken by the ten largest. The clonotype was recovered from a woman between 50 and 59 years old with HIV. The chain is built from TRBV6-5 and TRBJ2-7; 9 nucleotides match TRBD2. Here the sequenced sample was unsorted PBMCs, taken less than 5 years after starting antiretroviral therapy. This CDR3 reads CASSTLPSGTYEQYF. The CDR3 DNA reads TGTGCCAGCAGTACCTTGCCTAGCGGGACCTACGAGCAGTACTTC.